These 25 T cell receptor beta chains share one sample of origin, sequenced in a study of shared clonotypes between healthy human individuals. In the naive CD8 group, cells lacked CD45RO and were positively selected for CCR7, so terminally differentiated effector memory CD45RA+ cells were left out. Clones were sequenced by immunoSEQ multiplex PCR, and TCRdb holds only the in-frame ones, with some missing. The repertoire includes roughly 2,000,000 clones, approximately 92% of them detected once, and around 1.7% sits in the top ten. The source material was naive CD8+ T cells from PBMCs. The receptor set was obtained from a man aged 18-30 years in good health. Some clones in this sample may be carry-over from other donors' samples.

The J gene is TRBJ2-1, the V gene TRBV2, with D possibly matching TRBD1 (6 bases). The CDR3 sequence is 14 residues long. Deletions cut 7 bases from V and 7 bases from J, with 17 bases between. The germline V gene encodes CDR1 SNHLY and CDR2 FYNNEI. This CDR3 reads CASTPAGAENEQFF. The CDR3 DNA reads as TGTGCCAGCACCCCGGCAGGGGCAGAAAATGAGCAGTTCTTC. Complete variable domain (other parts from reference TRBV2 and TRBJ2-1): EPEVTQTPSHQVTQMGQEVILRCVPISNHLYFYWYRQILGQKVEFLVSFYNNEISEKSEIFDDQFSVERPDGSNFTLKIRSTKLEDSAMYFCASTPAGAENEQFFGPGTRLTVL.

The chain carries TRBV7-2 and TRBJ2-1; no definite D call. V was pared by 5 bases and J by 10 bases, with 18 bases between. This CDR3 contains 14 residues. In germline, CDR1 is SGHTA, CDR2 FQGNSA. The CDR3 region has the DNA TGTGCCAGCAGCACGCTGCATGACGAGCCCGAGCAGTTCTTC. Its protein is CASSTLHDEPEQFF.

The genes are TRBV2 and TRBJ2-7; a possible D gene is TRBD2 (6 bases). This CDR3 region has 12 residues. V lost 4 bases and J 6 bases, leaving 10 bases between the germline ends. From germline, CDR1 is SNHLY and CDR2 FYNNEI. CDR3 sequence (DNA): TGTGCCAGCAGTGCAGGCGGGGTCGAGCAGTACTTC. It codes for CASSAGGVEQYF.

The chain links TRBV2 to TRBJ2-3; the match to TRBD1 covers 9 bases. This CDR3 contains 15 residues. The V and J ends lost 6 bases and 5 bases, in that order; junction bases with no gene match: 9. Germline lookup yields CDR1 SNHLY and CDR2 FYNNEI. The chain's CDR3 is CASSRGQGSVDTQYF. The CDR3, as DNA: TGTGCCAGCAGCCGAGGACAGGGGTCGGTAGATACGCAGTATTTT. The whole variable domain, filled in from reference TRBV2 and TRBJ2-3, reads EPEVTQTPSHQVTQMGQEVILRCVPISNHLYFYWYRQILGQKVEFLVSFYNNEISEKSEIFDDQFSVERPDGSNFTLKIRSTKLEDSAMYFCASSRGQGSVDTQYFGPGTRLTVL.

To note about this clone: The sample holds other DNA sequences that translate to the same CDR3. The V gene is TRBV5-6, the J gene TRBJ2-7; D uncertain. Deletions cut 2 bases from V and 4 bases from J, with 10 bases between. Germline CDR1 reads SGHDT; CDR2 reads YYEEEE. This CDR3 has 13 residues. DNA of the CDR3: TGTGCCAGCAGCTTCCTTTCCGGGTACGAGCAGTACTTC. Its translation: CASSFLSGYEQYF.

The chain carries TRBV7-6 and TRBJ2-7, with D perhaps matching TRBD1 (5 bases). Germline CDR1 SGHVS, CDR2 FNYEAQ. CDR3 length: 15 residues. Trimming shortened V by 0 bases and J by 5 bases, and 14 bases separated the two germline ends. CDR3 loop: CASSLAGRALDEQYF. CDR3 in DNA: TGTGCCAGCAGCTTAGCGGGCAGGGCCCTCGACGAGCAGTACTTC.

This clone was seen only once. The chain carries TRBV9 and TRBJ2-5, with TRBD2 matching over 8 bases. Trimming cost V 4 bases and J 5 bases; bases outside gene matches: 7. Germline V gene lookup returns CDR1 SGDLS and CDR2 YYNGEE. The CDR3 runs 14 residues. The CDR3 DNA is TGTGCCAGCAGCACCCGGACTAGCTGGGAGACCCAGTACTTC. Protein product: CASSTRTSWETQYF.

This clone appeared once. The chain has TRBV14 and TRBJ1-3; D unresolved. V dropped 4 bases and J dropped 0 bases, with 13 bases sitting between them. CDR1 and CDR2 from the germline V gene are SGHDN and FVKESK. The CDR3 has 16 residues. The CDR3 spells CASSLMEQFSGNTIYF. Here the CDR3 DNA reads TGTGCCAGCAGCCTAATGGAACAGTTCTCTGGAAACACCATATATTTT.

CDR3 sequence reads: CASSSDGTSYGYTF. The CDR3 DNA sequence: TGTGCCAGCAGCTCAGACGGGACCTCTTATGGCTACACCTTC. The chain uses TRBV7-9 and TRBJ1-2; D is perhaps TRBD1 (5 bases). With 4 bases removed from V and 5 bases from J, the gap between germline ends came to 14 bases. Germline values: CDR1 SEHNR, CDR2 FQNEAQ (reference sequence). This CDR3 has 14 residues.

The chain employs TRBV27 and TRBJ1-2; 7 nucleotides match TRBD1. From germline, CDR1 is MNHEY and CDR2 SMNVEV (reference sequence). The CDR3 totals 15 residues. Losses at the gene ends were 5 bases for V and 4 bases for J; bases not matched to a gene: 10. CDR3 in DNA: TGTGCCAGCAGTCGAGAAAGGGACAGAGCCTATGGCTACACCTTC. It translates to CASSRERDRAYGYTF.

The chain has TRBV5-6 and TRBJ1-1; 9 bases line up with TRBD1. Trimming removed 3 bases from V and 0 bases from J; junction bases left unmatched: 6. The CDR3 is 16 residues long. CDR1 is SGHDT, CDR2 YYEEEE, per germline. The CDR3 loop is CASSWGTGPLNTEAFF. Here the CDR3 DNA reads TGTGCCAGCAGCTGGGGGACAGGGCCCCTGAACACTGAAGCTTTCTTT.

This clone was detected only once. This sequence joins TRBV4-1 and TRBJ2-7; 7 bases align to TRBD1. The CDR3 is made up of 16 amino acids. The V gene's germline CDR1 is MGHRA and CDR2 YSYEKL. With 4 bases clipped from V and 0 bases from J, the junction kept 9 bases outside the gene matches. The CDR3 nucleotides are TGCGCCAGCAGCCCCTCTGACAGGGATAGCTCCTACGAGCAGTACTTC. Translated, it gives CASSPSDRDSSYEQYF.

The CDR3 spells CASSIFPGPDYEQYF. CDR3 bases: TGTGCCAGTAGTATATTCCCGGGGCCAGACTACGAGCAGTACTTC. The chain combines TRBV19 with TRBJ2-7, with D possibly being TRBD1 or TRBD2 (5 bases each). V was cut by 2 bases and J by 3 bases, with 14 bases left in between. From germline, CDR1 is LNHDA and CDR2 SQIVND (reference sequence). The CDR3 covers 15 residues.

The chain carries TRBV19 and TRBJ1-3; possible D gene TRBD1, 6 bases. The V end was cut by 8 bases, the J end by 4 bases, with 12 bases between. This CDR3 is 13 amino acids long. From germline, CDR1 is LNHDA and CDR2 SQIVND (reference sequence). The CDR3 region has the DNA TGTGCCAGTGCCGGGACACTAGGAAACACCATATATTTT. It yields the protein CASAGTLGNTIYF. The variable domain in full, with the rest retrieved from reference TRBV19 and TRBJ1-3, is DGGITQSPKYLFRKEGQNVTLSCEQNLNHDAMYWYRQDPGQGLRLIYYSQIVNDFQKGDIAEGYSVSREKKESFPLTVTSAQKNPTAFYLCASAGTLGNTIYFGEGSWLTVV.

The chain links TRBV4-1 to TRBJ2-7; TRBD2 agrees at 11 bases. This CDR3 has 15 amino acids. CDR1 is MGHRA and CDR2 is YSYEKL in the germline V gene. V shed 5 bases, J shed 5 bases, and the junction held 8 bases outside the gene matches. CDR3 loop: CASSVNSGRVHEQYF. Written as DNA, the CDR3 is TGCGCCAGCAGCGTTAATAGCGGGAGGGTCCACGAGCAGTACTTC.

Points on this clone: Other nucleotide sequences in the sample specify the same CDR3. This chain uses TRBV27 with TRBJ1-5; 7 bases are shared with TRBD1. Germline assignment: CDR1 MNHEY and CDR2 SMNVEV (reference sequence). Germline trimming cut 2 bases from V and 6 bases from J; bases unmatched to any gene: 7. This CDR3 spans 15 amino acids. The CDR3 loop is CASSLLGQGGQPQHF. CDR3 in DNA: TGTGCCAGCAGTTTACTAGGGCAGGGGGGTCAGCCCCAGCATTTT.

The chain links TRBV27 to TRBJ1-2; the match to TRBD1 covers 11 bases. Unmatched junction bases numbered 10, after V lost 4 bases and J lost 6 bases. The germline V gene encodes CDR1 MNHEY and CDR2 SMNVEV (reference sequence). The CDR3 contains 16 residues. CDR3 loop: CASSSRTGGAENGYTF. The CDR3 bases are TGTGCCAGCAGTTCCCGGACAGGGGGCGCTGAAAATGGCTACACCTTC.

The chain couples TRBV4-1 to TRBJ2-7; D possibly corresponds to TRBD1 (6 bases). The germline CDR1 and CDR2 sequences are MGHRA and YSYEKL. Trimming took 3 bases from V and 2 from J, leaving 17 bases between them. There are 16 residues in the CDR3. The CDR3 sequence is CASSHVQGVGTYEQYF. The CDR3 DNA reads TGCGCCAGCAGCCACGTACAGGGCGTCGGGACCTACGAGCAGTACTTC.

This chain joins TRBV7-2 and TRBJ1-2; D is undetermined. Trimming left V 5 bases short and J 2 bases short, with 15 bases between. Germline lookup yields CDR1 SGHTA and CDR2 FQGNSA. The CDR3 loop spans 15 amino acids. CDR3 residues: CASSRPDELNYGYTF. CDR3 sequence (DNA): TGTGCCAGCAGCCGACCGGACGAGCTCAACTATGGCTACACCTTC.

CDR3 nucleotide sequence: TGTGCCAGCAACCAAGACCAGGACGGGGAGCTGTTTTTT. Amino acids: CASNQDQDGELFF. V and J are TRBV6-5 and TRBJ2-2, with D unresolved. CDR3 length equals 13 residues. The ends were cut back, 7 bases at V and 7 bases at J, with 13 bases in the middle. Germline-derived CDR1 and CDR2 are MNHEY and SVGAGI.

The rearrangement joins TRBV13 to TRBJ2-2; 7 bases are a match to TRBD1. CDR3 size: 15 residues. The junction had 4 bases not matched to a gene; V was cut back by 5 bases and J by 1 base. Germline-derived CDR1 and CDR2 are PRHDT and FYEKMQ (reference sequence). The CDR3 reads CASSPGTENTGELFF. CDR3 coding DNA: TGTGCCAGCAGCCCCGGGACAGAGAACACCGGGGAGCTGTTTTTT.

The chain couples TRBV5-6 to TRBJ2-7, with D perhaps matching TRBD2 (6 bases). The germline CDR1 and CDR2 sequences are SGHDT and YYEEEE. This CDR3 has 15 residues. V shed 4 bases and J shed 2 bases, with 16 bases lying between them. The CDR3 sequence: CASSAFGRGAYEQYF. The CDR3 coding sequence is TGTGCCAGCAGCGCGTTCGGGCGGGGCGCCTACGAGCAGTACTTC.

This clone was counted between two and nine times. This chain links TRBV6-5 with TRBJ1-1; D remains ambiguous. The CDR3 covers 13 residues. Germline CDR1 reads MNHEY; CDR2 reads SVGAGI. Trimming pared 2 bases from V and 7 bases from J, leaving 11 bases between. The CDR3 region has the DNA TGTGCCAGCAGTTACAACAACCAGCATGAAGCTTTCTTT. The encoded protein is CASSYNNQHEAFF.

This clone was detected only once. The CDR3 DNA reads TGTGCCTGGAGTGGGCTAGCGATTTCTGCGGATACGCAGTATTTT. Residues: CAWSGLAISADTQYF. The chain recombines TRBV30 with TRBJ2-3, with D maybe TRBD2 (6 bases). V lost 1 base and J 6 bases, leaving 17 bases between the germline ends. The CDR3 totals 15 residues. From germline, CDR1 is GTSNPN and CDR2 SVGIG (reference sequence).

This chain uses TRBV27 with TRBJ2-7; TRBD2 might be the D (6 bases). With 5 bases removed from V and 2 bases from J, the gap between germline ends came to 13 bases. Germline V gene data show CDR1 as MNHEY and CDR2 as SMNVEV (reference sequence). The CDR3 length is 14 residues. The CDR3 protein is CASSPRGGTYEQYF. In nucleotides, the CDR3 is TGTGCCAGCAGTCCGCGGGGCGGCACCTACGAGCAGTACTTC.